This entry describes one T cell receptor (beta chain). Profiled with immunoSEQ multiplex PCR; TCRdb holds only in-frame clones, not every one. The table has a few hundred thousand clones, less than 90% seen once. The CDR3 consists of 14 residues. Per germline, CDR1 MNHEY and CDR2 SVGAGI. The V and J ends lost 6 bases and 5 bases, in that order; junction bases with no gene match: 6. Participant-reported clinical history was the basis for cohort assignment. Cohort 3 donors were reported recovered after two negative PCRs, clearance, or symptom resolution. This sample was taken from a study of blood T cell repertoires in COVID-19.

The sequence derives from a woman aged 50 to 60 who had recovered from COVID-19. The sample taken for sequencing was PBMCs or T cells enriched from blood (not recorded which). V and J are TRBV6-5 and TRBJ1-4; 7 nucleotides line up with TRBD1. The CDR3 loop reads CASRRGQRNEKLFF. The CDR3 DNA reads TGTGCCAGCAGAAGGGGACAGAGAAATGAAAAACTGTTTTTT.